This TCR beta chain was profiled in a study of T cells after yellow fever vaccination. Study details: SMART-Seq v4 Ultra Low Input prepared libraries from low-cell fractions. Overall study findings and caveats: FACS-sorted repertoires might harbor abundant contaminating clonotypes from the bulk population.

The study made its TCR cDNA through 5'RACE template switching. That step introduced a universal primer site along with UMIs. One entry per CDR3 protein, called by TCRdb with MiXCR from the 5' RACE reads. Of hundreds of thousands of distinct CDR3 sequences in the sample, over 9% were seen once. This clonotype was picked up a small number of times. Its antigen is still unknown. Trimming cost V 8 bases and J 4 bases; bases outside gene matches: 2. CDR1 is SNHLY, CDR2 FYNNEI, per germline. The CDR3 contains 13 residues. This receptor was taken from a young man who received the YFV17D yellow fever vaccine. The starting material was PBMCs, obtained on the day of the yellow fever booster vaccination. This chain joins TRBV2 and TRBJ2-1; 10 nucleotides align to TRBD2. In DNA, the CDR3 is TGTGCCAGCGTACTAGCGGGATACAATGAGCAGTTCTTC. It yields the protein CASVLAGYNEQFF.